This T cell receptor beta chain came from a study of Ad26.COV2.S vaccination and SARS-CoV-2 variants (dated by TCRdb to the early 2020s). The study in broad terms: Donors in the vaccine arm were drawn from COV1001, a phase I-IIa trial of Ad26.COV2.S in healthy adults that was multicentre, randomized, double-blind and placebo-controlled. Ad26.COV2.S was given intramuscularly at 5x10^10 or 1x10^11 viral particles, as a single shot or as two shots 56 days apart. Sequencing of the TCRbeta repertoire served to evaluate the specificity and breadth of SARS-CoV-2-reactive T cell receptors following Ad26.COV2.S vaccination. A total of around 32 samples were included in the TCR-sequenced set, comprising about 20 Ad26.COV2.S vaccine recipients, 5 placebo recipients and 8 SARS-CoV-2 convalescent individuals. Trial participants were randomized into five groups of five, in which low-dose or high-dose Ad26.COV2.S was given once or twice, or placebo was given on both occasions. Throughout the experiments and outcome assessment, investigators stayed blinded to trial group allocation.

Here is what the overall study found, with its caveats: Vaccine and placebo recipients had similar non-spike TCR breadth, a finding consistent with the vaccine containing only spike. Substantial breadth of spike-specific CD8+ and CD4+ T cell responses was reported after vaccination. Ad26.COV2.S recipients had higher spike-specific TCR breadth than placebo recipients (P = 0.0014). The authors noted that total T cell responses may have been underestimated by the TCR breadth and depth analyses. The study lacked the statistical power to compare responses across vaccine doses or regimens.

Reading the label with the study, this specimen's treatment or condition is: some 19 received Ad26.COV2.S at low or high dose, single or two shots; 5 received placebo; per-sample allocation not given. Repertoires of vaccine and placebo recipients were sequenced from samples taken on day 63 after the first injection. Between 29 July and 7 August 2020, Cohort 1b enrolled 25 adults aged 18-55 years at one site in Boston, USA. Ad26.COV2.S was a replication-incompetent adenovirus type 26 vector expressing a prefusion-stabilized SARS-CoV-2 spike protein from the original Wuhan strain. On this clone itself: Its antigen is not yet known. It has no much larger one-base neighbor in the sample; base qualities were not kept.

The immunoSEQ Assay was used to sequence TCRbeta CDR3 regions. After extraction, genomic DNA underwent amplification by bias-controlled multiplex PCR, followed by high-throughput sequencing. The source study handled its data this way. To quantify the absolute abundance of each unique TCRbeta CDR3 region, sequences were collapsed and filtered. T cell fraction was estimated by normalization of TCRbeta template counts to usable DNA, with usable DNA being measured through amplification of reference genes present in all nucleated cells. Repertoire TCRs were annotated as SARS-CoV-2-specific when V gene, CDR3 amino acid sequence and J gene were exactly matched to a known reactive TCR set. The reference SARS-CoV-2 TCR set was derived from MIRA and filtered for enrichment in COVID-19-positive ImmuneCODE repertoires, a step that removed public or cross-reactive TCRs. Based on the MIRA antigens, annotated TCRs were further analysed at the level of specific ORF or position within ORF. Depth was the summed frequency of annotated unique rearrangements, while breadth was defined as annotated unique rearrangements over total unique productive rearrangements. Two-sided Wilcoxon rank-sum tests were used to compare TCR breadth between groups. As stored in TCRdb, this immuneACCESS dataset retains in-frame rearrangements with V and J assigned. A fraction of the clones does not appear; measured against another copy, unresolved V genes explain less than half of the discrepancy, and the remainder lacks a known reason. Clone size and the V and J calls come from that table; the DNA yielded D and trimming. The sample table holds around 340,000 clones, of which 80% to 90% were seen once. The top ten clonotypes cover around 11% of the sample.

The input for sequencing was peripheral blood, taken in a trial of Ad26.COV2.S vaccine versus placebo. This TCR was sampled from a person between 18 and 59 years old who received the Ad26.COV2.S COVID-19 vaccine or a placebo.

This receptor has the CDR3 CASSQFGQGSLPSGANVLTF. The nucleotide sequence reads TGCGCCAGCAGCCAATTCGGACAGGGGTCCTTACCCTCTGGGGCCAACGTCCTGACTTTC. Rearrangement joined TRBV4-3 to TRBJ2-6; TRBD1 fits 9 bases in the junction. V and J are trimmed by 2 bases and 0 bases, and the gene matches miss 11 bases of the junction. The CDR3 sequence holds 20 residues, the cysteine and phenylalanine included. CDR3 DNA is the only sequence kept; it has 60 bases, read in frame from the first base. CDR1 and CDR2 are read off the germline V gene as LGHNA and YSLEER.